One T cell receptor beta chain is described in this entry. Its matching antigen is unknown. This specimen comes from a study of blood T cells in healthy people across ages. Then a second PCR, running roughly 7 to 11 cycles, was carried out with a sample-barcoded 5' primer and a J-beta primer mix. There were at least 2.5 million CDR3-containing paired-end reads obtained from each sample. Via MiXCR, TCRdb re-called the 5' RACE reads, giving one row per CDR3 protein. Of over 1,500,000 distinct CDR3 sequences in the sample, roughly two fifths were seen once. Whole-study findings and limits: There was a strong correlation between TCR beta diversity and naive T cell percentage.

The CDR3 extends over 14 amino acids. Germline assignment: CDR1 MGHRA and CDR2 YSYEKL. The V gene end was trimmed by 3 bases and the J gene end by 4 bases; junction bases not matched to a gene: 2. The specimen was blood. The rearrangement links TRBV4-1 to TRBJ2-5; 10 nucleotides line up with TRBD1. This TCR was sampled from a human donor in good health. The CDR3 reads CASSQGTGAETQYF. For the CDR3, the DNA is TGCGCCAGCAGCCAGGGGACAGGGGCAGAGACCCAGTACTTC.